This TCR beta chain was identified during a study of identical twins. Study-wide results and caveats: Cord blood beta clonotypes that were abundant carried fewer insertions, and memory repertoires showed no such trend. The study found excess low generation probability among twin-shared out-of-frame alpha sequences. The models systematically underestimated how much out-of-frame TCR alpha was shared in monozygotic twins.

After template switching added a universal primer site, the resulting cDNA carried unique molecular identifiers. One entry per CDR3 protein, called by TCRdb with MiXCR from the 5' RACE reads. The sample shows around 670,000 distinct CDR3 sequences, less than 7% of them seen only once. This clonotype has just a few counts. Its antigen is unknown. The CDR3 has 16 amino acids. Germline lookup yields CDR1 KGHDR and CDR2 SFDVKD. After removal of 1 base from V and 8 bases from J, the junction contained 5 bases not matched to a gene. The sequence was collected from a man younger than 35 in good health. V gene TRBV24-1 combines with J gene TRBJ2-1; 12 bases match TRBD1. Sequenced input: naive T cells sorted from blood. The CDR3 protein is CATSDFKGQGAHEQFF. As DNA, the CDR3 is TGTGCCACCAGTGATTTCAAGGGACAGGGGGCTCATGAGCAGTTCTTC.